The sequence of this T cell receptor beta chain was determined in a study of T cell repertoires in cytomegalovirus infection. Study as a whole: Public TCR beta signatures provided an indication of both CMV infection and a matching HLA type.

Germline values: CDR1 DFQATT, CDR2 SNEGSKA (reference sequence). The length of the CDR3 is 13 residues. Trimming removed 1 base from V and 7 bases from J; junction bases left unmatched: 2. TCRdb itself ran the reads through MiXCR, one entry per CDR3 protein. The sample holds under 350,000 distinct CDR3 sequences, 9.5% seen once. This clonotype has just a few counts. Its antigen is as yet unknown. Study-wide findings and caveats: Across the ex vivo response, the dominant clonotypes were HLA-C-restricted CMV-specific TCR beta clonotypes. Summed frequency of shared TCR beta families picked out CMV carriers who also had the relevant HLA.

V is TRBV20-1 and J is TRBJ2-1, with 9 bases matching TRBD1. The TCR sequence derives from a human donor in good health (CMV status not recorded). Some clones in this sample may be carry-over from other donors' samples. The sequenced material came from PBMCs. CDR3 nucleotide sequence: TGCAGTGCTAGAGCAGACAGGGGGAATGAGCAGTTCTTC. Encoded protein: CSARADRGNEQFF.